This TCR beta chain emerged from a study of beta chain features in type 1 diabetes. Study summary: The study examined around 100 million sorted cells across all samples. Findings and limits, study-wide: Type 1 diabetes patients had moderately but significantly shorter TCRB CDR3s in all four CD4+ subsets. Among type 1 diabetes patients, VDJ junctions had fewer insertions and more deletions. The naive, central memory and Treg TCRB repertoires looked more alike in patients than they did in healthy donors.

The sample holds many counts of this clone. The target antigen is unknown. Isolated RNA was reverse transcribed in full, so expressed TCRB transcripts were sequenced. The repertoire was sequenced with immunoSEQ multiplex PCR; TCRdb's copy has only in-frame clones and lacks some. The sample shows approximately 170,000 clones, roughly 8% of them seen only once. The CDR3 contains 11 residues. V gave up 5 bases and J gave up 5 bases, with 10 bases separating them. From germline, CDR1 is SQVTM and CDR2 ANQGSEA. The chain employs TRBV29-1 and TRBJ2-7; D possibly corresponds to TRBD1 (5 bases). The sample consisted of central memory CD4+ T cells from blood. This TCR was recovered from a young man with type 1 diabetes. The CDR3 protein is CSVHLQDEQYF. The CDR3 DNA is TGCAGCGTTCACTTACAGGACGAGCAGTACTTC.